This TCR beta chain derives from a study of cytomegalovirus exposure and HLA in healthy donors. The study's findings and limits: There were 164 TCR beta chains listed as cytomegalovirus-associated. Most sequenced TCRs were rare (though some public TCRs occurred in many donors). According to a subsequent analysis, TCR clusters from the first cohort were inclined to appear together in the 120 or so validation repertoires.

An approximately 130-subject validation cohort, separate from the approximately 610-subject first cohort, supplied the donors. CDR1 MNHEY and CDR2 SMNVEV come from the germline V gene (reference sequence). The length of the CDR3 is 13 residues. V lost 4 bases, J lost 9 bases, and 6 bases stayed unmatched. Generated by immunoSEQ multiplex PCR, the TCRdb table keeps only in-frame clones and is missing some. The data contain 110,000 or so clones, approximately 91% of them singletons. A word on this clone: The antigen remains undetermined.

The chain uses TRBV27 and TRBJ2-1; TRBD1 agrees at 7 bases. The receptor was isolated from a man between 18 and 29 years old in good health and CMV-seropositive. Sequenced input: PBMCs. This CDR3 is CASSYQGGAEQFF. CDR3 sequence (DNA): TGTGCCAGCAGTTACCAAGGGGGCGCTGAGCAGTTCTTC.